These 17 T cell receptor beta chains share one sample of origin, sequenced in a study of T cell responses to AZD1222 COVID-19 vaccine. TCRdb's copy holds only in-frame clones and misses some; the assay was immunoSEQ multiplex PCR. There are some 86,000 clones in the sample; roughly nine tenths occur only once, and about 5.4% lies in the top ten. The sequencing here drew on peripheral blood, taken 28 days after the second AZD1222 dose. The receptors derive from an adult who received the AZD1222 COVID-19 vaccine.

The chain couples TRBV19 to TRBJ1-2; 9 bases align to TRBD1. J lost 3 bases, V lost 4 bases, and 3 bases had no gene match. The CDR3 runs 14 residues. CDR1 is LNHDA and CDR2 is SQIVND in the germline V gene (reference sequence). The CDR3 DNA reads TGTGCCAGTAGTACAGACAGGGGGTACTATGGCTACACCTTC. This gives the protein CASSTDRGYYGYTF.

This chain joins TRBV5-1 and TRBJ2-5, with 10 bases identical to TRBD1. Germline V gene data show CDR1 as SGHRS and CDR2 as YFSETQ. The CDR3 is 15 residues long. The trim removed 4 bases at V and 4 bases at J, leaving 7 bases unmatched. CDR3 nucleotides: TGCGCCAGCAGCCCCAGGACAGGGGGTGGAGAGACCCAGTACTTC. It is translated as CASSPRTGGGETQYF.

The CDR3 DNA is TGTGCCAGCAGCCCAGGACAGGCATCAAGAAAACTGTTTTTT. Translated: CASSPGQASRKLFF. This sequence joins TRBV7-2 and TRBJ1-4; TRBD1 matches at 7 bases. Unmatched junction bases numbered 10, after V lost 5 bases and J lost 10 bases. CDR3 length equals 14 residues. Germline CDR1 SGHTA, CDR2 FQGNSA.

The rearrangement uses TRBV28 and TRBJ1-2; 7 bases line up with TRBD1. CDR1 and CDR2 from the germline V gene are MDHEN and SYDVKM. This CDR3 is built from 12 residues. With V trimmed by 6 bases and J by 4 bases, 2 bases remained unmatched. The CDR3 here is CASSRDSYGYTF. Written as DNA, the CDR3 is TGTGCCAGCAGCCGGGACAGCTATGGCTACACCTTC.

The genes are TRBV19 and TRBJ1-1, with D possibly matching TRBD1 (5 bases). The V and J ends lost 5 bases and 3 bases respectively, with 10 bases between them. The CDR3 has 13 amino acids. Per germline, CDR1 LNHDA and CDR2 SQIVND (reference sequence). CDR3 region: CASSRGGDTEAFF. The CDR3 coding sequence is TGTGCCAGTAGTCGGGGAGGGGACACTGAAGCTTTCTTT.

This sequence joins TRBV20-1 and TRBJ1-1; perhaps TRBD1 as D (5 bases). Germline CDR1 reads DFQATT; CDR2 reads SNEGSKA (reference sequence). The CDR3 is 14 residues long. V was clipped by 3 bases and J by 1 base, with 12 bases between them. The CDR3 DNA follows: TGCAGTGCTAGTCGCCAGGGAAGGAACACTGAAGCTTTCTTT. Translation gives CSASRQGRNTEAFF.

The chain combines TRBV28 with TRBJ1-1, with no clear D. Germline V CDR1 and CDR2: MDHEN, SYDVKM. The germline V and J ends were trimmed by 6 bases and 5 bases, with 13 bases remaining between them. CDR3 length: 13 amino acids. The CDR3 region is CASRSLGRTEAFF. The DNA of the CDR3 is TGTGCCAGCAGATCCCTCGGACGGACTGAAGCTTTCTTT.

This sequence joins TRBV18 and TRBJ1-1, with 8 positions matching TRBD1. Per the germline V gene, CDR1 is KGHSH and CDR2 is LQKENI. V lost 3 bases and J lost 2; bases outside the gene matches: 11. The CDR3 runs 17 residues. In DNA form, the CDR3 reads TGTGCCAGCTCACCTACCGGACAGGGTTTTAGAAACACTGAAGCTTTCTTT. Translated, it gives CASSPTGQGFRNTEAFF. The variable domain in full, completed from reference TRBV18 and TRBJ1-1, reads NAGVMQNPRHLVRRRGQEARLRCSPMKGHSHVYWYRQLPEEGLKFMVYLQKENIIDESGMPKERFSAEFPKEGPSILRIQQVVRGDSAAYFCASSPTGQGFRNTEAFFGQGTRLTVV.

The chain carries TRBV7-9 and TRBJ2-7; TRBD1 matches at 9 bases. V shed 1 base and J 5 bases; nucleotides not matched to a gene: 9. In germline, CDR1 is SEHNR, CDR2 FQNEAQ (reference sequence). This CDR3 comprises 16 residues. The CDR3 DNA reads TGTGCCAGCAGCTTAGGGTCCTACAGGGGGCTCGACGAGCAGTACTTC. It encodes CASSLGSYRGLDEQYF.

The J gene is TRBJ1-5, the V gene TRBV28; D gene ambiguous. Germline-derived CDR1 and CDR2 are MDHEN and SYDVKM. Between the trimmed V and J ends, which lost 7 bases and 2 bases, there was a span of 6 bases. The CDR3 is 12 amino acids. This chain's CDR3 is CASKDGNQPQHF. DNA for the CDR3: TGTGCCAGCAAAGACGGCAATCAGCCCCAGCATTTT. Full variable domain (outside the CDR3, taken from reference TRBV28 and TRBJ1-5): DVKVTQSSRYLVKRTGEKVFLECVQDMDHENMFWYRQDPGLGLRLIYFSYDVKMKEKGDIPEGYSVSREKKERFSLILESASTNQTSMYLCASKDGNQPQHFGDGTRLSIL.

This chain uses TRBV10-3 with TRBJ2-1, with 9 positions matching TRBD1. V lost 3 bases and J lost 1; bases outside the gene matches: 1. The CDR3 sequence is 15 residues long. Per germline, CDR1 ENHRY and CDR2 SYGVKD. DNA of the CDR3: TGTGCCATCAGTGACGGACAGGGGTCCTACAATGAGCAGTTCTTC. Residues: CAISDGQGSYNEQFF.

The V call is TRBV7-2, the J call TRBJ2-3; possibly TRBD1 or TRBD2 for D (5 bases each). Trimming removed 2 bases from V and 2 bases from J, with 14 bases in between. The CDR3 has 16 residues. Germline CDR1 reads SGHTA; CDR2 reads FQGNSA. CDR3 protein: CASSLRGQRITDTQYF. CDR3 nucleotide sequence: TGTGCCAGCAGCTTAAGGGGCCAGCGGATCACAGATACGCAGTATTTT.

The chain is built from TRBV4-3 and TRBJ1-4; perhaps TRBD1 as D (5 bases). Trimming left V 4 bases short and J 4 bases short, with 10 bases between. The CDR3 runs to 14 residues. From germline, CDR1 is LGHNA and CDR2 YSLEER. CDR3 sequence (DNA): TGCGCCAGCAGCCGGCTGAGGGGTAATGAAAAACTGTTTTTT. This gives the protein CASSRLRGNEKLFF.

The rearrangement links TRBV6-6 to TRBJ1-2; the D is unclear. Germline CDR1 and CDR2: MNHNY and SVGAGI (reference sequence). V shed 5 bases and J shed 7 bases, with 11 bases lying between them. The CDR3 totals 12 residues. This CDR3 is CASSITSGGYTF. The CDR3 coding sequence is TGTGCCAGCAGTATCACCTCGGGTGGCTACACCTTC.

The rearrangement links TRBV10-3 to TRBJ2-5, with D perhaps matching TRBD1 (6 bases). Germline V CDR1 and CDR2: ENHRY, SYGVKD. The V gene lost 3 bases and the J gene lost 2 bases, with 13 bases spanning the gap. This CDR3 region has 15 residues. This CDR3 reads CAISDLGGPQETQYF. The CDR3 bases are TGTGCCATCAGTGATCTTGGGGGCCCTCAAGAGACCCAGTACTTC.

This sequence joins TRBV7-2 and TRBJ1-4, with no clear D. Germline V gives CDR1 SGHTA, CDR2 FQGNSA. The CDR3 has 15 amino acids. The V and J ends lost 0 bases and 0 bases respectively, with 5 bases between them. CDR3 sequence reads: CASSLAPSTNEKLFF. DNA of the CDR3: TGTGCCAGCAGCTTAGCCCCCTCAACTAATGAAAAACTGTTTTTT. Together with reference TRBV7-2 and TRBJ1-4, the CDR3 gives the full variable domain: GAGVSQSPSNKVTEKGKDVELRCDPISGHTALYWYRQSLGQGLEFLIYFQGNSAPDKSGLPSDRFSAERTGGSVSTLTIQRTQQEDSAVYLCASSLAPSTNEKLFFGSGTQLSVL.

V usage is TRBV5-8 and J usage is TRBJ2-1; D tentatively fits TRBD1 or TRBD2 (5 bases each). This CDR3 region has 15 residues. Germline V gives CDR1 SGHTS, CDR2 YDEGEE. V was clipped by 1 base and J by 8 bases, with 16 bases between them. In nucleotides, the CDR3 is TGTGCCAGCAGCTTGTTAGGCAGGGTTAGCGATGAGCAGTTCTTC. Translated, it gives CASSLLGRVSDEQFF.